The subject of this entry is one TCR beta chain. No antigen is known for it. cDNA synthesis was performed in eight separate reactions for each sample. The UMIs carried a 6-nucleotide sample barcode, and they were added by template switching. TCRdb reprocessed the 5' RACE reads, with one entry per CDR3 protein and no DNA. The sample data list a few hundred thousand distinct CDR3 sequences. The data are from a study of monozygotic twins with inflammatory bowel disease. Points from the study as a whole: The data did not back a single strong IBD-associated clonotype or signal.

The CDR3 spans 17 residues. Per the germline V gene, CDR1 is SGHKS and CDR2 is YYEKEE (reference sequence). The chain combines TRBV5-5 with TRBJ2-6; the D call of TRBD1 rests on TCRdb alone, since no DNA is present to check it. Material: blood. The clonotype originates from a human donor with ulcerative colitis or Crohn's disease, or a healthy co-twin of an affected twin (not recorded which). The CDR3 loop is CASRPGQALSGANVLTF.